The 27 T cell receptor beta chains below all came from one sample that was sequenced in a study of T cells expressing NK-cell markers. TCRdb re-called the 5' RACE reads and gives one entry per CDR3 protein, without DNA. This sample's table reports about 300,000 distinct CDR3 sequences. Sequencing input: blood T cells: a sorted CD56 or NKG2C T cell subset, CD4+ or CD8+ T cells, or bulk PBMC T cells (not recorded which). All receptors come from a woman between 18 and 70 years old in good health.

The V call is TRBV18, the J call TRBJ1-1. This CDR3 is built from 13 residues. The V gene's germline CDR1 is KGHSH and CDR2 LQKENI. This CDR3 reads CASSLLVDTEAFF.

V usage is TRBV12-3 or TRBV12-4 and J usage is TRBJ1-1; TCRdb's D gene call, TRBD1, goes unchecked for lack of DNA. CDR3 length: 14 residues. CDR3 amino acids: CASRGGQLAKEAFF.

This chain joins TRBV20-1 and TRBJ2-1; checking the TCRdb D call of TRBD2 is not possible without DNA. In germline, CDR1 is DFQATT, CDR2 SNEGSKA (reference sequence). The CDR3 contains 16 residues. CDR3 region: CSARDPRLAGGLEQFF.

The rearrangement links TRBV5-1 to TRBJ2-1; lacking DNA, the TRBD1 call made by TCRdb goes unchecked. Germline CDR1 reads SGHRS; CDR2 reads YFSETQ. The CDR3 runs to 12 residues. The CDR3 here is CASSFQGTEQFF.

The CDR3 loop is CASSVEGGRRGGEEQYF. The chain links TRBV9 to TRBJ2-7; checking the TCRdb D call of TRBD1 is not possible without DNA. Germline loops: CDR1 SGDLS, CDR2 YYNGEE. CDR3 length: 17 residues.

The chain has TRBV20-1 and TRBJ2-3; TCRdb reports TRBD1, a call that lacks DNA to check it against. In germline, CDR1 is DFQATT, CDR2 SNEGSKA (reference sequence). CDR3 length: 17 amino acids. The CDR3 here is CSALHRGAISSTDTQYF.

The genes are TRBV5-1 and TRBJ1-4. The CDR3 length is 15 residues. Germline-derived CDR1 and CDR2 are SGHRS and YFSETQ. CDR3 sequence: CASRARPSTNEKLFF.

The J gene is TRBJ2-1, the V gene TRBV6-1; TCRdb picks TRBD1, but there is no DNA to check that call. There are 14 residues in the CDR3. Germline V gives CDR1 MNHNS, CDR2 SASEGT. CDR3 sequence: CASRSGGAVDEQFF.

CDR3 amino acids: CSASRGRILEAFF. V and J are TRBV20-1 and TRBJ1-1. The CDR3 contains 13 residues. CDR1 is DFQATT, CDR2 SNEGSKA, per germline (reference sequence).

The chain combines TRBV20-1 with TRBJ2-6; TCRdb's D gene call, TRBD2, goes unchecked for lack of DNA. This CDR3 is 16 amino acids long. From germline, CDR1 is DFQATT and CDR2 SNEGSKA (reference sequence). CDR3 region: CSARDWGLSGANVLTF.

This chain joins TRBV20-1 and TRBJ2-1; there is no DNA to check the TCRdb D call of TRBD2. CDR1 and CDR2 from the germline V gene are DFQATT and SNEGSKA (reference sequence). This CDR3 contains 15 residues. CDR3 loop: CSAGREAETYNEQFF.

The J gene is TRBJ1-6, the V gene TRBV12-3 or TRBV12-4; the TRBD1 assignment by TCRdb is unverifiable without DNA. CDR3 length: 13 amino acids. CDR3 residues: CASRMTENSPLHF.

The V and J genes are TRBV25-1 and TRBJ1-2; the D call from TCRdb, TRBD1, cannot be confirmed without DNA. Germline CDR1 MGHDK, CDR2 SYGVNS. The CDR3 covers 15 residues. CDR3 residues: CASSEAGELGYGYTF.

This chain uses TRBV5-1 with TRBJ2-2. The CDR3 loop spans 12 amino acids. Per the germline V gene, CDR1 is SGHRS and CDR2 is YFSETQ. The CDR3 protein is CASRWNTGELFF.

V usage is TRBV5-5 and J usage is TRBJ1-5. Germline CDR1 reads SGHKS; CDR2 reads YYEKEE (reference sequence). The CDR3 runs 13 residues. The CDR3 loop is CASSHSSIEPQHF.

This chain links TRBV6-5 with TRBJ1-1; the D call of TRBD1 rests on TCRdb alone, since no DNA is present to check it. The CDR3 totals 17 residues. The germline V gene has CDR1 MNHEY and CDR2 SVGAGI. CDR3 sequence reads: CASSYIQGQRLNTEAFF.

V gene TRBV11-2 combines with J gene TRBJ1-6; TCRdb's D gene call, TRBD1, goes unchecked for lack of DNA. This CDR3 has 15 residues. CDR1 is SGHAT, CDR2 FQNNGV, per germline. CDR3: CASSPGTGGNSPLHF.

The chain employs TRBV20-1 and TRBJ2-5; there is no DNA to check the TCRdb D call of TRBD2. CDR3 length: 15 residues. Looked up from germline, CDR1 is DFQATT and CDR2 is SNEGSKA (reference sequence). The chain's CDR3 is CSAGGGLAKQETQYF.

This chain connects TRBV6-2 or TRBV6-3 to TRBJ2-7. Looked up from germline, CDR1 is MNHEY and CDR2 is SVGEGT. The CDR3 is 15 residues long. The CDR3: CASSYSQGISYEQYF.

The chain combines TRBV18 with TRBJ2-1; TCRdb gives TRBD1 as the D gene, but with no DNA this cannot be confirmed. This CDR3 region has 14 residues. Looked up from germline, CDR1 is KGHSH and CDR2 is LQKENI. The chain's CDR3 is CAGKGPTGYNEQFF.

The CDR3 loop is CASSPTLGLNSNQPQHF. The chain joins TRBV5-5 to TRBJ1-5. The CDR3 contains 17 residues. Per the germline V gene, CDR1 is SGHKS and CDR2 is YYEKEE (reference sequence).

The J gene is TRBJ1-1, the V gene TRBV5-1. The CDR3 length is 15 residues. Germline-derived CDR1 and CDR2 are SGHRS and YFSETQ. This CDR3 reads CASSLALGGTAEAFF.

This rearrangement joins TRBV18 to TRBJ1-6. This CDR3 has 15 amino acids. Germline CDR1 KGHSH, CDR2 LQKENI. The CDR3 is CASSPSRGENSPLHF.

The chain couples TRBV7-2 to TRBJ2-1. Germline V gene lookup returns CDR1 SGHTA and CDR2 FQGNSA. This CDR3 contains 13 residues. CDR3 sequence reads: CASSLTRLGEQFF.

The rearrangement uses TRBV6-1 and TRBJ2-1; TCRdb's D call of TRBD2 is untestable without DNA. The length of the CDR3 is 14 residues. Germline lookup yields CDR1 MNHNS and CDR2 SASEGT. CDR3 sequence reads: CASSASGVYNEQFF.

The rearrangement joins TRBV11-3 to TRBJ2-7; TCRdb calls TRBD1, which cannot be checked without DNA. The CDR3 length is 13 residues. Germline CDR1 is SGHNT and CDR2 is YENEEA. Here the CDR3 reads CASSRTGGYEQYF. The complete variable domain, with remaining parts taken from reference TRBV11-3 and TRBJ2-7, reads EAGVVQSPRYKIIEKKQPVAFWCNPISGHNTLYWYLQNLGQGPELLIRYENEEAVDDSQLPKDRFSAERLKGVDSTLKIQPAELGDSAVYLCASSRTGGYEQYFGPGTRLTVT.

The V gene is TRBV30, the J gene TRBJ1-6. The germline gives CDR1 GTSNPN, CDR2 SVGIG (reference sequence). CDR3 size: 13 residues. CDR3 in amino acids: CAWTPTGISPLHF.